This TCR beta chain came from a study of blood T cells in healthy people across ages. Study as a whole: With template switching, about one barcoded beta molecule was captured per two T cells. Study observations and caveats: Diversity was higher, and naive CD4+ cells more numerous, in long-lived donors than in aged donors. Older individuals had lower TCR beta diversity per million T cells (the decline was roughly linear).

This clonotype has only a few counts. Its specificity is not known. The authors ran a second PCR of 7 to 11 cycles using a sample-barcoded 5' primer and a J-beta primer mix. Every single cDNA molecule received a tag from a template-switch adaptor with 12 random nucleotides. TCRdb ran MiXCR on the 5' RACE reads and lists one entry per CDR3 protein. Of 1,500,000 or so distinct CDR3 sequences in the sample, about 45% were seen once. V lost 6 bases and J lost 4, with 9 bases in between. Germline lookup yields CDR1 MDHEN and CDR2 SYDVKM. The CDR3 is 12 amino acids. What was sequenced was blood. This sequence joins TRBV28 and TRBJ2-5; D is unclear. This receptor was identified in a woman younger than 35 in good health. The CDR3 DNA reads as TGTGCCAGCAGAGTACATGGAGAGACCCAGTACTTC. Amino acids: CASRVHGETQYF. The full variable domain, completed using reference TRBV28 and TRBJ2-5, is DVKVTQSSRYLVKRTGEKVFLECVQDMDHENMFWYRQDPGLGLRLIYFSYDVKMKEKGDIPEGYSVSREKKERFSLILESASTNQTSMYLCASRVHGETQYFGPGTRLLVL.